This TCR beta chain was found in a study of T cell responses to AZD1222 COVID-19 vaccine. The study's findings and limits: Baseline antibody screening turned up just six seropositive AZD1222 recipients. Repertoire sampling happened only post peak T cell response.

The assay was immunoSEQ multiplex PCR, and TCRdb's table has in-frame clones only and misses some. The sample shows 90,000 to 110,000 clones, more than 75% of them seen only once. On this clone: Its antigen is not known.

The sequencing here drew on peripheral blood, taken on day 0 of AZD1222 vaccination. The sequence came from an adult in good health.

CDR3 DNA: TGTGCCAGCAGCTTGGGGGGCTCAGGACTAGCGGCAGATACGCAGTATTTT. Its translation: CASSLGGSGLAADTQYF. This sequence joins TRBV5-4 and TRBJ2-3; TRBD2 matches at 10 bases. The germline V gene encodes CDR1 SGHNT and CDR2 YYREEE (reference sequence). The CDR3 is 17 residues long. V lost 0 bases to trimming and J lost 4 bases; unmatched junction nucleotides: 8. The full variable domain, completed using reference TRBV5-4 and TRBJ2-3, is ETGVTQSPTHLIKTRGQQVTLRCSSQSGHNTVSWYQQALGQGPQFIFQYYREEENGRGNFPPRFSGLQFPNYSSELNVNALELDDSALYLCASSLGGSGLAADTQYFGPGTRLTVL.